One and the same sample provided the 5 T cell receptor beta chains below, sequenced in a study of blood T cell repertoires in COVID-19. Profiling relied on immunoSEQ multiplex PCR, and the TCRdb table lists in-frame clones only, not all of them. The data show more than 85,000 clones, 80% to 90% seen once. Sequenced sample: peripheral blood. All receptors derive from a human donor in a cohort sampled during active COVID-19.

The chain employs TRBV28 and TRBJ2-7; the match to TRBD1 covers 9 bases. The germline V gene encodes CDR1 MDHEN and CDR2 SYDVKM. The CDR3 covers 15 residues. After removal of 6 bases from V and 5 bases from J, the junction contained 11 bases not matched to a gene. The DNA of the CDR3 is TGTGCCAGCAGATTACAGGGACAGGGTGTACACGAGCAGTACTTC. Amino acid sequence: CASRLQGQGVHEQYF.

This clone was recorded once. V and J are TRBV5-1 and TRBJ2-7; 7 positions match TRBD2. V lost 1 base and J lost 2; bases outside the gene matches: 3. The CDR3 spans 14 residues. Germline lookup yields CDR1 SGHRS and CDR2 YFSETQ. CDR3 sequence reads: CASSLRGTTYEQYF. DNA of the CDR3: TGCGCCAGCAGCTTGAGAGGGACTACCTACGAGCAGTACTTC.

The CDR3, as DNA: TGTGCCAGCAGCTTAACTTCAGCGGGGGAGCAGTTCTTC. Translated: CASSLTSAGEQFF. This chain links TRBV7-3 with TRBJ2-1; 7 bases are a match to TRBD2. Germline loops: CDR1 SGHTA, CDR2 FQGTGA. The V and J ends lost 0 bases and 10 bases, in that order; junction bases with no gene match: 3. This CDR3 contains 13 residues.

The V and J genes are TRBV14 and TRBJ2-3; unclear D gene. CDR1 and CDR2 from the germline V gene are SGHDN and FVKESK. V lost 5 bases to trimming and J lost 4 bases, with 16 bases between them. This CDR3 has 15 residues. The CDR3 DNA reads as TGTGCCAGCAGCTTCCTAGATAGATTCGCAGATACGCAGTATTTT. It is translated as CASSFLDRFADTQYF.

CDR3 loop: CASSYRSEQYF. As DNA, the CDR3 is TGTGCCAGCAGTTATCGGAGCGAGCAGTACTTC. The rearrangement links TRBV6-5 to TRBJ2-7; no reliable D call. The CDR3 runs to 11 residues. CDR1 and CDR2 (germline): MNHEY, SVGAGI. Between the trimmed V and J ends, which lost 3 bases and 6 bases, there was a span of 6 bases.